The 11 T cell receptor beta chains below all came from one sample that was sequenced in a study of monozygotic twins with inflammatory bowel disease. Reprocessing the 5' RACE reads, TCRdb reports a single entry for every CDR3 protein and omits DNA. The repertoire table contains fewer than 200,000 distinct CDR3 sequences. The sample comprised blood. The origin of the receptors is a human donor with ulcerative colitis or Crohn's disease, or a healthy co-twin of an affected twin (not recorded which).

J is TRBJ2-5 and V is TRBV15; the D gene TCRdb calls, TRBD1, cannot be checked with no DNA. The CDR3 is 15 amino acids. Germline-derived CDR1 and CDR2 are LNHNV and YYDKDF (reference sequence). CDR3 protein: CATSRDRQLGETQYF.

This sequence joins TRBV6-1 and TRBJ1-5; TCRdb gives TRBD1 as the D gene, but with no DNA this cannot be confirmed. CDR1 is MNHNS, CDR2 SASEGT, per germline. The CDR3 has 14 amino acids. CDR3 sequence: CASSPLLGNQPQHF.

This CDR3 is CASSIPRSGANVLTF. The chain couples TRBV19 to TRBJ2-6. The CDR3 spans 15 residues. The germline V gene has CDR1 LNHDA and CDR2 SQIVND (reference sequence).

The chain links TRBV27 to TRBJ1-1. This CDR3 is built from 14 residues. CDR1 and CDR2 (germline): MNHEY, SMNVEV (reference sequence). CDR3 region: CASSLMGLNTEAFF.

The V call is TRBV12-3 or TRBV12-4, the J call TRBJ2-3; the TCRdb call, TRBD2, lacks DNA for checking. CDR3 length: 18 residues. CDR3: CASSFPTSGRPSTDTQYF.

V is TRBV7-8 and J is TRBJ2-5; the D call of TRBD1 rests on TCRdb alone, since no DNA is present to check it. CDR1 SGHVS and CDR2 FQNEAQ come from the germline V gene. This CDR3 is 16 amino acids long. This CDR3 is CASSPPLRKGQETQYF.

The rearrangement links TRBV5-5 to TRBJ2-2. The CDR3 contains 14 residues. Germline V gene sequence: CDR1 SGHKS, CDR2 YYEKEE (reference sequence). CDR3 protein: CASSLASSTGELFF.

V gene TRBV6-5 combines with J gene TRBJ2-7; with no DNA, the TCRdb D assignment of TRBD1 cannot be verified. The length of the CDR3 is 17 residues. Germline CDR1 and CDR2: MNHEY and SVGAGI. The CDR3 is CASSYAAGGSSSYEQYF.

The chain joins TRBV20-1 to TRBJ2-5. CDR3 length: 11 residues. Germline CDR1 DFQATT, CDR2 SNEGSKA (reference sequence). CDR3 sequence reads: CSAFLQETQYF.

The chain employs TRBV20-1 and TRBJ2-1. Germline V lookup: CDR1 DFQATT, CDR2 SNEGSKA (reference sequence). The CDR3 extends over 15 amino acids. The CDR3 here is CSARGGGGSYNEQFF.

The rearrangement links TRBV4-2 to TRBJ2-1. The germline gives CDR1 LGHNA, CDR2 YNFKEQ. The CDR3 has 12 residues. The CDR3 spells CASSQVSNEQFF.